This T cell receptor beta chain was identified during a study of neurological immune-mediated disorders. J was trimmed by 9 bases and V by 4 bases; bases with no gene match: 6. Germline V lookup: CDR1 DFQATT, CDR2 SNEGSKA (reference sequence). CDR3 length: 14 amino acids. By 5'RACE with 10-nucleotide random UMIs, the cDNA was made. TCRdb redid the calling of the 5' RACE reads with MiXCR, one entry per CDR3 protein. The data hold around 100,000 distinct CDR3 sequences, with 10% to 11% observed a single time. This clonotype was detected many times. Its cognate antigen is unknown. Time point denoted: longitudinal time-point 3. 2 million unsorted PBMCs were stored in RNAlater at -80 °C before RNA extraction. Study-level results: None of the CDR3 amino acid sequences of expanded clones were shared across subjects, and this suggested private repertoires in all groups.

The rearrangement links TRBV20-1 to TRBJ2-1; 13 bases are a match to TRBD2. The clonotype originates from a female donor with HTLV-1-associated myelopathy (HAM/TSP). The sample was PBMCs. The CDR3 region has the DNA TGCAGTGCTAACGAGGGACTAGCGGGGTTTGAGCAGTTCTTC. Encoded protein: CSANEGLAGFEQFF.